This T cell receptor (beta chain) stems from a study of blood T cell repertoires in COVID-19. Study overall: The United States, Italy and Spain were the sources of the acute and convalescent COVID-19 samples. PBMCs, B-cell-depleted T cells, or T cells were the source of the cDNA or gDNA that made up the material.

V shed 6 bases, J shed 8 bases, and the junction held 10 bases outside the gene matches. This CDR3 region has 14 residues. In germline, CDR1 is MDHEN, CDR2 SYDVKM. Authors' processing steps: Amplification of reference gene primers was used by the study to estimate nucleated cell counts. Sequenced by immunoSEQ multiplex PCR; TCRdb stores in-frame clones only, minus some. The DNA was the basis for D and trimming; V, J and clone size are from that table. The sample holds around 70,000 clones, approximately 86% seen once. The sample was peripheral blood. The receptor's source is a human donor in a cohort sampled during active COVID-19. This sequence joins TRBV28 and TRBJ1-2, with TRBD1 matching 9 bases. The CDR3 spells CASRSGQGITGYTF. In DNA form, the CDR3 reads TGTGCCAGCAGGTCTGGACAGGGGATAACGGGCTACACCTTC.